Listed here are 8 T cell receptor beta chains from one sample, sequenced in a study of blood T cell repertoires in COVID-19 (dated by TCRdb to the early 2020s). The library was prepared using the immunoSEQ multiplex PCR assay. TCRdb stores this immuneACCESS table with in-frame sequences only. Part of the clones is absent; in the studies checked, under half of the shortfall reflects unresolved V genes, and no reason is known for the rest. Recorded for this sample are some 66,000 clones; less than 85% of them occurred a single time. 6.6% of the sample belongs to the ten largest clones. The sequencing input was peripheral blood. The receptor source for this set is a man aged 55-75 years with acute or convalescent COVID-19.

The chain uses TRBV15 and TRBJ1-4; tentative D call: TRBD1 (6 bases). Germline lookup yields CDR1 LNHNV and CDR2 YYDKDF (reference sequence). V was pared by 0 bases and J by 2 bases, with 7 bases between. This CDR3 region has 15 residues. CDR3 coding DNA: TGTGCCACCAGCAGAGACAGGGGTACTAATGAAAAACTGTTTTTT. Translated: CATSRDRGTNEKLFF.

The chain couples TRBV7-9 to TRBJ2-7, with 8 bases fitting TRBD2. V trimming: 7 bases; J trimming: 5 bases; junction bases outside the gene matches: 10. CDR1 is SEHNR, CDR2 FQNEAQ, per germline (reference sequence). The length of the CDR3 is 14 residues. The CDR3 region has the DNA TGTGCCAGCACGACCGGGACTAGGGACCACGAGCAGTACTTC. Protein: CASTTGTRDHEQYF.

The chain has TRBV6-6 and TRBJ1-1; weak D call: TRBD1 (5 bases). Trimming pared 5 bases from V and 1 base from J, leaving 20 bases between. The V gene's germline CDR1 is MNHNY and CDR2 SVGAGI (reference sequence). The CDR3 contains 17 residues. As DNA, the CDR3 is TGTGCCAGCAGTCCCTTCAGGAATCTAGGGGCGAACACTGAAGCTTTCTTT. This codes for CASSPFRNLGANTEAFF.

V usage is TRBV19 and J usage is TRBJ1-1; TRBD1 aligns across 7 bases. The length of the CDR3 is 13 residues. The germline V gene encodes CDR1 LNHDA and CDR2 SQIVND (reference sequence). With V trimmed by 4 bases and J by 1 base, 0 bases remained unmatched. CDR3 DNA: TGTGCCAGTAGTAACAGGGGGAACACTGAAGCTTTCTTT. This sequence encodes CASSNRGNTEAFF. Drawing the rest from reference TRBV19 and TRBJ1-1, the complete variable domain is DGGITQSPKYLFRKEGQNVTLSCEQNLNHDAMYWYRQDPGQGLRLIYYSQIVNDFQKGDIAEGYSVSREKKESFPLTVTSAQKNPTAFYLCASSNRGNTEAFFGQGTRLTVV.

V is TRBV7-2 and J is TRBJ2-7, with D perhaps TRBD1 (5 bases). Deletions cut 5 bases from V and 5 bases from J, with 16 bases between. Germline CDR1 reads SGHTA; CDR2 reads FQGNSA. This CDR3 contains 14 residues. Here the CDR3 reads CASSPQASSHEQYF. The DNA for the CDR3 is TGTGCCAGCAGCCCACAGGCCAGCTCGCACGAGCAGTACTTC.

The rearrangement joins TRBV12-3 or TRBV12-4 to TRBJ2-2; D is unclear. The CDR3 length is 13 residues. Between the trimmed V and J ends, which lost 3 bases and 5 bases, there was a span of 7 bases. The CDR3 here is CASSFLLTGELFF. The CDR3 coding sequence is TGTGCCAGCAGTTTCCTACTAACCGGGGAGCTGTTTTTT.

V usage is TRBV2 and J usage is TRBJ2-3, with a tentative D call TRBD2 (5 bases). The ends were cut back, 0 bases at V and 2 bases at J, with 12 bases in the middle. The CDR3 extends over 16 amino acids. Germline V gene data show CDR1 as SNHLY and CDR2 as FYNNEI. DNA of the CDR3: TGTGCCAGCAGTGAAGCTGGAGGAAGACTCACAGATACGCAGTATTTT. This sequence encodes CASSEAGGRLTDTQYF. The whole variable domain, filled in from reference TRBV2 and TRBJ2-3, reads EPEVTQTPSHQVTQMGQEVILRCVPISNHLYFYWYRQILGQKVEFLVSFYNNEISEKSEIFDDQFSVERPDGSNFTLKIRSTKLEDSAMYFCASSEAGGRLTDTQYFGPGTRLTVL.

The V gene is TRBV7-8, the J gene TRBJ1-1, with TRBD1 as a possible D gene (6 bases). The CDR3 is 14 amino acids. V was cut by 1 base and J by 4 bases, with 10 bases left in between. CDR1 is SGHVS, CDR2 FQNEAQ, per germline. CDR3 region: CASSLGQGSTEAFF. CDR3 nucleotides: TGTGCCAGCAGCTTAGGCCAGGGGAGCACTGAAGCTTTCTTT. Filled out from reference TRBV7-8 and TRBJ1-1, the complete variable domain reads GAGVSQSPRYKVAKRGQDVALRCDPISGHVSLFWYQQALGQGPEFLTYFQNEAQLDKSGLPSDRFFAERPEGSVSTLKIQRTQQEDSAVYLCASSLGQGSTEAFFGQGTRLTVV.